These 29 T cell receptor beta chains originate from one sample sequenced in a study of regulatory T cells in long-lasting Graves disease. Libraries of TCR beta came from iRepertoire HTBI primers plus Arm-PCR of CDR3 regions. TCRdb reprocessed the multiplex PCR reads with MiXCR, giving one entry per CDR3 protein. The table lists some 370,000 distinct CDR3 sequences, about 20% of them singletons. Time point specified: persistent/refractory GD, antithyroid drugs over 5 years with positive TRAb. The authors made the TCR library using RNA they extracted from PBMCs. Sequenced material: peripheral blood mononuclear cells (PBMCs), taken when the disease was refractory, from a patient treated with antithyroid drugs. The receptors were gathered from a female donor with Graves disease.

This clonotype was found many times. The chain is built from TRBV30 and TRBJ2-7; D is tentatively TRBD1 or TRBD2 (5 bases each). Trimming removed 2 bases at V and 1 base at J, with 15 bases between. This CDR3 has 15 residues. Per the germline V gene, CDR1 is GTSNPN and CDR2 is SVGIG (reference sequence). The CDR3 coding sequence is TGTGCCTGGAGTCCAACCCGGGACGGATCCTACGAGCAGTACTTC. It yields the protein CAWSPTRDGSYEQYF.

This clonotype was picked up many times. V is TRBV3-1 and J is TRBJ2-4; 10 bases line up with TRBD1. J lost 8 bases, V lost 3 bases, and 1 base had no gene match. Germline CDR1 reads LGHDT; CDR2 reads YNNKEL (reference sequence). The CDR3 extends over 13 amino acids. As DNA, the CDR3 is TGTGCCAGCAGCCATGGACAGGGGGACATTCAGTACTTC. Residues: CASSHGQGDIQYF.

There are a few counts of this clonotype. The chain recombines TRBV11-2 with TRBJ1-2; 9 bases map to TRBD1. This CDR3 is 15 amino acids long. Germline CDR1 and CDR2: SGHAT and FQNNGV. Losses at the gene ends were 5 bases for V and 6 bases for J; bases not matched to a gene: 10. This chain's CDR3 is CASSDRDREGDGYTF. The CDR3 coding sequence is TGTGCCAGCAGCGACCGGGACAGGGAGGGCGATGGCTACACCTTC.

V is TRBV29-1 and J is TRBJ2-5; D is possibly TRBD2 (6 bases). The CDR3 contains 14 residues. The V end was cut by 6 bases, the J end by 5 bases, with 19 bases between. CDR1 and CDR2 (germline): SQVTM, ANQGSEA. For the CDR3, the DNA is TGCAGCGTCCGGGATTGGGGCGGGAAGGAGACCCAGTACTTC. The encoded protein is CSVRDWGGKETQYF.

This clonotype occurred many times. The chain joins TRBV6-2 or TRBV6-3 to TRBJ2-7; D is ambiguous. Germline CDR1 MNHEY, CDR2 SVGEGT. The CDR3 is made up of 11 amino acids. V lost 4 bases to trimming and J lost 6 bases, with 7 bases between them. This chain's CDR3 is CASSSWGEQYF. The CDR3 DNA sequence: TGTGCCAGCAGTTCATGGGGCGAGCAGTACTTC.

This clonotype was counted a few times. The chain links TRBV29-1 to TRBJ1-2; 10 nucleotides match TRBD1. Germline V gives CDR1 SQVTM, CDR2 ANQGSEA. Trimming cost V 6 bases and J 4 bases; bases outside gene matches: 5. This CDR3 region has 13 residues. In nucleotides, the CDR3 is TGCAGCGTAATGACAGGGGGCTTCTATGGCTACACCTTC. Translated, it gives CSVMTGGFYGYTF. The complete variable domain, with remaining parts taken from reference TRBV29-1 and TRBJ1-2, reads SAVISQKPSRDICQRGTSLTIQCQVDSQVTMMFWYRQQPGQSLTLIATANQGSEATYESGFVIDKFPISRPNLTFSTLTVSNMSPEDSSIYLCSVMTGGFYGYTFGSGTRLTVV.

This clonotype was observed at least ten times. This sequence joins TRBV12-3 or TRBV12-4 and TRBJ2-4, with TRBD2 matching 9 bases. The CDR3 length is 14 residues. The V gene end was trimmed by 7 bases and the J gene end by 6 bases; junction bases not matched to a gene: 7. The CDR3 loop is CASTVAGVPNIQYF. The DNA for the CDR3 is TGTGCCAGCACCGTAGCGGGAGTCCCAAACATTCAGTACTTC.

In this sample, this clonotype turned up many times. This rearrangement joins TRBV4-1 to TRBJ2-2; 9 nucleotides line up with TRBD2. CDR1 and CDR2 from the germline V gene are MGHRA and YSYEKL. There are 18 residues in the CDR3. V dropped 0 bases and J dropped 3; count of bases not matched to a gene: 8. The CDR3 reads CASSQEGDSGRYTGELFF. As DNA, the CDR3 is TGCGCCAGCAGCCAAGAAGGAGATAGCGGGAGATACACCGGGGAGCTGTTTTTT.

There are a few counts of this clonotype. This chain uses TRBV7-8 with TRBJ2-7; either TRBD1 or TRBD2 may supply D (6 bases each). This CDR3 spans 18 amino acids. CDR1 is SGHVS and CDR2 is FQNEAQ in the germline V gene. V was pared by 4 bases and J by 0 bases, with 22 bases between. CDR3 sequence: CASSSLLGWGDNSYEQYF. In DNA, the CDR3 is TGTGCCAGCAGCTCCCTGTTGGGCTGGGGGGACAACTCCTACGAGCAGTACTTC.

The chain has TRBV3-1 and TRBJ2-7; D possibly corresponds to TRBD2 (5 bases). This CDR3 spans 16 amino acids. The V end lost 0 bases, the J end lost 2 bases, and 14 bases lay between the germline ends. Per the germline V gene, CDR1 is LGHDT and CDR2 is YNNKEL (reference sequence). The DNA for the CDR3 is TGTGCCAGCAGCCAAGATGGCGGGCTTACCGCCTACGAGCAGTACTTC. It encodes CASSQDGGLTAYEQYF.

Many counts were recorded for this clonotype. The V gene is TRBV6-5, the J gene TRBJ2-5; TRBD2 is a possible D gene (5 bases). This CDR3 is 16 amino acids long. The V gene's germline CDR1 is MNHEY and CDR2 SVGAGI. The V gene lost 1 base and the J gene lost 3 bases, with 15 bases spanning the gap. The CDR3 is CASSYFSGNLEETQYF. The CDR3 DNA reads TGTGCCAGCAGTTACTTTTCCGGGAACCTTGAAGAGACCCAGTACTTC.

This clonotype appeared many times. The V and J genes are TRBV30 and TRBJ1-4; 7 positions match TRBD1. With 0 bases clipped from V and 8 bases from J, the junction kept 6 bases outside the gene matches. The CDR3 has 14 amino acids. CDR1 GTSNPN and CDR2 SVGIG come from the germline V gene (reference sequence). The CDR3 bases are TGTGCCTGGAGTGTACTACAGGGACAGGAAAAACTGTTTTTT. Amino acids: CAWSVLQGQEKLFF.

Many counts were recorded for this clonotype. The chain joins TRBV30 to TRBJ2-7; possibly TRBD1 or TRBD2 for D (5 bases each). This CDR3 comprises 13 residues. Germline-derived CDR1 and CDR2 are GTSNPN and SVGIG (reference sequence). V lost 3 bases to trimming and J lost 3 bases, with 12 bases between them. The CDR3 reads CAWRLPGGYEQYF. CDR3 nucleotides: TGTGCCTGGAGGCTCCCTGGGGGCTACGAGCAGTACTTC.

This clonotype was seen many times. The V call is TRBV30, the J call TRBJ2-7; possible D gene TRBD1, 6 bases. Germline lookup yields CDR1 GTSNPN and CDR2 SVGIG (reference sequence). The CDR3 totals 15 residues. V lost 1 base, J lost 2 bases, and 15 bases lay in between. The CDR3 DNA reads as TGTGCCTGGAGTGGGACAGCCAACGCGGCCTACGAGCAGTACTTC. Translated, it gives CAWSGTANAAYEQYF.

This clonotype showed up just a few times. In nucleotides, the CDR3 is TGTGCCAGCAGCTACACTGTCGGGGGTCTTGCGACACCCCTCCACTTT. Amino acid sequence: CASSYTVGGLATPLHF. This rearrangement joins TRBV7-8 to TRBJ1-6; perhaps TRBD1 as D (5 bases). V was pared by 4 bases and J by 11 bases, with 21 bases between. CDR1 SGHVS and CDR2 FQNEAQ come from the germline V gene. CDR3 length equals 16 residues.

J is TRBJ2-1 and V is TRBV7-2; tentatively, D is TRBD2 (6 bases). CDR3 size: 16 residues. The V and J ends lost 4 bases and 4 bases respectively, with 17 bases between them. Germline CDR1 SGHTA, CDR2 FQGNSA. The CDR3 reads CASSYGTSRRYNEQFF. In DNA form, the CDR3 reads TGTGCCAGCAGCTACGGGACTTCTAGGCGGTACAATGAGCAGTTCTTC.

V usage is TRBV9 and J usage is TRBJ2-3; no clear D gene. CDR3 length: 13 amino acids. Deletions cut 0 bases from V and 5 bases from J, with 7 bases between. Germline values: CDR1 SGDLS, CDR2 YYNGEE. This CDR3 reads CASSVEGRDTQYF. CDR3 nucleotide sequence: TGTGCCAGCAGCGTAGAGGGCAGAGATACGCAGTATTTT. Filled out from reference TRBV9 and TRBJ2-3, the complete variable domain reads DSGVTQTPKHLITATGQRVTLRCSPRSGDLSVYWYQQSLDQGLQFLIQYYNGEERAKGNILERFSAQQFPDLHSELNLSSLELGDSALYFCASSVEGRDTQYFGPGTRLTVL.

This clonotype was detected only a few times. This chain connects TRBV6-1 to TRBJ2-2; no clear D. V lost 7 bases and J 4 bases, leaving 16 bases between the germline ends. The CDR3 has 15 amino acids. The germline CDR1 and CDR2 sequences are MNHNS and SASEGT. The CDR3 coding sequence is TGTGCCAGCACCTCTCATGACCTGGGCACCGGGGAGCTGTTTTTT. Translated: CASTSHDLGTGELFF.

This clonotype was picked up many times. This rearrangement joins TRBV24-1 to TRBJ2-5; 12 bases match TRBD1. The ends lost 3 bases at V and 5 bases at J; junction bases unmatched: 21. This CDR3 spans 21 amino acids. The germline CDR1 and CDR2 sequences are KGHDR and SFDVKD. This CDR3 reads CATSDPASRDRGRKGTETQYF. The CDR3 DNA reads TGTGCCACCAGTGATCCTGCCTCCCGGGACAGGGGGCGCAAGGGTACGGAGACCCAGTACTTC.

The chain has TRBV5-5 and TRBJ2-7; D unresolved. V was shortened by 1 base and J by 0 bases, with 11 bases between the two germline ends. Looked up from germline, CDR1 is SGHKS and CDR2 is YYEKEE (reference sequence). This CDR3 contains 15 residues. CDR3 region: CASSLFQVLSYEQYF. The CDR3 DNA reads TGTGCCAGCAGCTTGTTTCAGGTCCTCTCCTACGAGCAGTACTTC.

Only a few counts were recorded for this clonotype. The V and J genes are TRBV5-5 and TRBJ2-5; D ambiguous. V was clipped by 0 bases and J by 5 bases, with 14 bases between them. CDR1 SGHKS and CDR2 YYEKEE come from the germline V gene (reference sequence). CDR3 size: 15 residues. The CDR3 sequence: CASSLEVAAGETQYF. CDR3 sequence (DNA): TGTGCCAGCAGCTTGGAAGTAGCTGCTGGGGAGACCCAGTACTTC.

With respect to this clonotype: With a much larger clone just one base away, this may be a read error. The V and J genes are TRBV5-1 and TRBJ2-2; a possible D gene is TRBD1 (6 bases). There are 15 residues in the CDR3. Germline CDR1 reads SGHRS; CDR2 reads YFSETQ. CDR3 sequence: CASSSGDKNPGELFF. In DNA form, the CDR3 reads TGCGCCAGCAGCTCCGGGGACAAGAACCCCGGGGAGCTGTTTTTT.

This clonotype was counted at least ten times. The genes are TRBV12-3 or TRBV12-4 and TRBJ2-5; D remains ambiguous. The CDR3 is 14 amino acids. The V gene lost 3 bases and the J gene lost 2 bases, with 10 bases spanning the gap. The CDR3 nucleotides read TGTGCCAGCAGTTTGGTAGGGCCACAAGAGACCCAGTACTTC. It is translated as CASSLVGPQETQYF.

Here the CDR3 reads CSASDRSYEQYF. The CDR3 region has the DNA TGCAGTGCTTCGGACAGAAGCTACGAGCAGTACTTC. The chain links TRBV20-1 to TRBJ2-7; possibly TRBD1 for D (6 bases). V was trimmed by 5 bases and J by 3 bases, leaving 11 bases between them. This CDR3 is 12 amino acids long. Germline assignment: CDR1 DFQATT and CDR2 SNEGSKA (reference sequence).

This clonotype has only a few counts. The chain employs TRBV30 and TRBJ1-6, with D possibly matching TRBD1 (6 bases). CDR1 is GTSNPN, CDR2 SVGIG, per germline (reference sequence). This CDR3 has 13 amino acids. CDR3 bases: TGTGCATTACAAGGACAGATTAATTCACCCCTCCACTTT. Protein: CALQGQINSPLHF.

In its sample, this clonotype was seen a few times. The rearrangement joins TRBV27 to TRBJ1-5; weak D call: TRBD1 (5 bases). The CDR3 extends over 14 amino acids. Trimming removed 3 bases from V and 6 bases from J, with 12 bases in between. Germline CDR1 MNHEY, CDR2 SMNVEV (reference sequence). The CDR3 loop reads CASSLGGISQPQHF. Here the CDR3 DNA reads TGTGCCAGCAGTTTGGGGGGGATCAGTCAGCCCCAGCATTTT.

This sequence joins TRBV27 and TRBJ2-7, with 9 bases aligning to TRBD2. There are 13 residues in the CDR3. The J segment lost 6 bases and the V segment lost 3 bases, leaving 3 bases of the junction unmatched. Per germline, CDR1 MNHEY and CDR2 SMNVEV (reference sequence). This CDR3 reads CASSFGLASEQYF. CDR3 coding DNA: TGTGCCAGCAGTTTTGGACTAGCGAGCGAGCAGTACTTC.

About this clonotype: Possible read error: a much larger clone is one base away. V and J are TRBV20-1 and TRBJ2-7, with D possibly being TRBD2 (5 bases). The V gene's germline CDR1 is DFQATT and CDR2 SNEGSKA (reference sequence). V was shortened by 7 bases and J by 6 bases, with 19 bases between the two germline ends. The CDR3 loop spans 13 amino acids. CDR3 coding DNA: TGCAGTGTCAACCGGGAAAAGCTCACCGAGCAGTACTTC. It is translated as CSVNREKLTEQYF.

The chain employs TRBV9 and TRBJ2-7, with D perhaps matching TRBD2 (5 bases). The V gene's germline CDR1 is SGDLS and CDR2 YYNGEE. The CDR3 spans 14 residues. V shed 2 bases and J shed 1 base, with 10 bases lying between them. This CDR3 is CASSVGPGSYEQYF. The CDR3 DNA reads as TGTGCCAGCAGCGTGGGCCCGGGGTCCTACGAGCAGTACTTC.